The clone carrying this T cell receptor beta chain is labeled as medium-sized (0.01 to 0.1%). The antigen remains unidentified. The data belong to a study of T cell responses to AZD1222 COVID-19 vaccine. General study findings and limits: Donor demographics were predominantly white British with a female majority; clonal diversity may be underestimated.

Libraries were prepared by immunoSEQ multiplex PCR; TCRdb keeps only in-frame clonotypes and omits some of them. The sample carries some 98,000 clones, almost 90% recorded once. This CDR3 is 12 amino acids long. The germline V and J ends were trimmed by 1 base and 7 bases, with 4 bases remaining between them. Germline-derived CDR1 and CDR2 are KGHSY and FQNENV. The V call is TRBV16, the J call TRBJ1-4; no definite D call. The sequence derives from an adult who received the AZD1222 COVID-19 vaccine. The source material was peripheral blood, sampled 28 days after the second AZD1222 dose. The CDR3 region has the DNA TGTGCCAGCAGCCAATTAGGTGAAAAACTGTTTTTT. Amino acids: CASSQLGEKLFF.